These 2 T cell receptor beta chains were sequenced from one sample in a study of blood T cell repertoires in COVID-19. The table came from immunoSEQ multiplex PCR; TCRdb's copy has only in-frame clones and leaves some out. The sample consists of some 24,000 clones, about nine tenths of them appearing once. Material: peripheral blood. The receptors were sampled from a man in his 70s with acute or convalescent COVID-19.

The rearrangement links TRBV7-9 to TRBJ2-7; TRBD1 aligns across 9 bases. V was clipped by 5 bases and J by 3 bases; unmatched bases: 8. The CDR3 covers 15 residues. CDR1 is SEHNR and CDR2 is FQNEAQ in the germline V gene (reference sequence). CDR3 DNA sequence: TGTGCCAGCAGCACGGGGCGACAGGGGGGCTACGAGCAGTACTTC. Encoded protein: CASSTGRQGGYEQYF.

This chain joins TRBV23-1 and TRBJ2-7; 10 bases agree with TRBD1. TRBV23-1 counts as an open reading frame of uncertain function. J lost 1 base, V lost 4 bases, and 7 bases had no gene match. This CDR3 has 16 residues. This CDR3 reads CASSRKRQGASYEQYF. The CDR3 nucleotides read TGCGCCAGCAGTCGCAAGAGACAGGGGGCATCCTACGAGCAGTACTTC.